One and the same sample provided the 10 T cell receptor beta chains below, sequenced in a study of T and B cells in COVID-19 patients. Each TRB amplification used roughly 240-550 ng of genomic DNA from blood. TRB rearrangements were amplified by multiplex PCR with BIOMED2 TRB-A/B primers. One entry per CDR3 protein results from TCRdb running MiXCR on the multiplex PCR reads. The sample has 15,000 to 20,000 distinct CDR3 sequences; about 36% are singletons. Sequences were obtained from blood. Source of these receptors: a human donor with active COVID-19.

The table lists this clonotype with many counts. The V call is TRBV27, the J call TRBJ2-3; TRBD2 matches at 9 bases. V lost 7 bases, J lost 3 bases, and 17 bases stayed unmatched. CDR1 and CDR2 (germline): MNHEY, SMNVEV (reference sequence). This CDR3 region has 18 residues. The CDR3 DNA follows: TGTGCCAGCACCCCTTGGCGGGGGGGCTTTCAGGAAACAGATACGCAGTATTTT. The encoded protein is CASTPWRGGFQETDTQYF.

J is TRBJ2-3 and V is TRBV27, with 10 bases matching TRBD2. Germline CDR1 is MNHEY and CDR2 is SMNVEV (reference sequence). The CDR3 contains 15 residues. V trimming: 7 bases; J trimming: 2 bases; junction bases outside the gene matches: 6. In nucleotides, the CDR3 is TGTGCCAGCACCATGCTAGCGGGGGTCACAGATACGCAGTATTTT. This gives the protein CASTMLAGVTDTQYF.

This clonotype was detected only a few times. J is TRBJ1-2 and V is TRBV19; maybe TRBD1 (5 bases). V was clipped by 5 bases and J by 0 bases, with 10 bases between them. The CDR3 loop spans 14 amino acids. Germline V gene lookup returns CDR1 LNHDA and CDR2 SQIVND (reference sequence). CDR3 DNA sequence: TGTGCCAGTAGTGTGGAAGGGGCTAACTATGGCTACACCTTC. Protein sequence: CASSVEGANYGYTF.

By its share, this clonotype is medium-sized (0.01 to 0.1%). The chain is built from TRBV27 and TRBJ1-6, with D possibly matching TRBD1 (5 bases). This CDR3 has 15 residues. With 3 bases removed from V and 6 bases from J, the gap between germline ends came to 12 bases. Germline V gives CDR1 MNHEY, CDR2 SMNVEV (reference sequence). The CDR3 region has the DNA TGTGCCAGCAGTTTCGAGGCAGGGAGTAATTCACCCCTCCACTTT. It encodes CASSFEAGSNSPLHF.

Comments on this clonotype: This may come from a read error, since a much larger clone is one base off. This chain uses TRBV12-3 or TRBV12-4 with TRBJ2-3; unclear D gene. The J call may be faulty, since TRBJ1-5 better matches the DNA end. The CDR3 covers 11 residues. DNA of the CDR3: TGTGCCAGCAGTGCCATAGATACGCAGCATTTT. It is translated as CASSAIDTQHF.

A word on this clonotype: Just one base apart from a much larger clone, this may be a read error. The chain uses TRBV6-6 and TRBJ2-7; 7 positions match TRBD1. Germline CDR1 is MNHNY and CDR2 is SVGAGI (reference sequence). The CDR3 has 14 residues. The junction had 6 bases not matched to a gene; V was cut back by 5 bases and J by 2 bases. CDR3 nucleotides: TGTGCCAGCAGTGGACAGGTTACCCCCTACGAGCAGTACTTC. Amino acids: CASSGQVTPYEQYF.

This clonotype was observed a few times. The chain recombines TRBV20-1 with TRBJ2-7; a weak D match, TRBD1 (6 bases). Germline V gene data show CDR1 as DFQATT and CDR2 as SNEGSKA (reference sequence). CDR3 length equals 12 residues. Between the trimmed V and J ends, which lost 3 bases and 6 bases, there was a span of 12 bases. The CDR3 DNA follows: TGCAGTGCTAGCAAGACAGGTCTCGAGCAGTACTTC. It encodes CSASKTGLEQYF.

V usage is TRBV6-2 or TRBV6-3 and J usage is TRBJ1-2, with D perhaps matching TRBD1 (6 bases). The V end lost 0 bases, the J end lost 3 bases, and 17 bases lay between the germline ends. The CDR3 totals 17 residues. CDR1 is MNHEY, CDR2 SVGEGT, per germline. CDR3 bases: TGTGCCAGCAGTTACTCGCGTGTACAGGGAGATTACTATGGCTACACCTTC. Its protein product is CASSYSRVQGDYYGYTF.

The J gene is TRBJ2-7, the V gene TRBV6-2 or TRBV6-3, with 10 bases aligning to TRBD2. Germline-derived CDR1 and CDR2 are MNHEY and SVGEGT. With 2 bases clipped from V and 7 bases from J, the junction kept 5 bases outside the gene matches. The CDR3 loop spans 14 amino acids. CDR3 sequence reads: CASSYRGLAREQYF. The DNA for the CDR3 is TGTGCCAGCAGTTACAGGGGACTAGCGAGGGAGCAGTACTTC.

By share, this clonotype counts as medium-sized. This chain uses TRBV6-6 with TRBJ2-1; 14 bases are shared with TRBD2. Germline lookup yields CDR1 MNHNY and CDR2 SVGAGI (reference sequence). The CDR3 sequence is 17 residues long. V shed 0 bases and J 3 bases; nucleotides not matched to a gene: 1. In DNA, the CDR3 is TGTGCCAGCAGTTACTCGGGACTAGCGGGGGTCTACAATGAGCAGTTCTTC. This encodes CASSYSGLAGVYNEQFF.